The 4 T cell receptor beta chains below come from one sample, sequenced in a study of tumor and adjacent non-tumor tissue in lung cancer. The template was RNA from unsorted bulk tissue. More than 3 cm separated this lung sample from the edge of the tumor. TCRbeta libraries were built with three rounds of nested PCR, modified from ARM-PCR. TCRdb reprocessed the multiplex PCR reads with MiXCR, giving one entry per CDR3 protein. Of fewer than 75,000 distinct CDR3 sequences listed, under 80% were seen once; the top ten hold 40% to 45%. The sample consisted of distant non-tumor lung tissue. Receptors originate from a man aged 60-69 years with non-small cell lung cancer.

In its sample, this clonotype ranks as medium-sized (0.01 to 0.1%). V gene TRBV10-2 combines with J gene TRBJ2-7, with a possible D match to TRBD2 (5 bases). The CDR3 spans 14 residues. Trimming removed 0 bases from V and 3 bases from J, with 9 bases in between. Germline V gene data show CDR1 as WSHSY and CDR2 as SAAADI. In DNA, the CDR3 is TGCGCCAGCAGTGAGTCGCCGGGATACTACGAGCAGTACTTC. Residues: CASSESPGYYEQYF.

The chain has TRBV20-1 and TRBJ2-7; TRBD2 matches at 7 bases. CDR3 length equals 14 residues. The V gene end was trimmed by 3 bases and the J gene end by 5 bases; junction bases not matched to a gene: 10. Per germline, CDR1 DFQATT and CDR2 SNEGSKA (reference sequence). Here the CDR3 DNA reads TGCAGTGCTAGTTTCCGGGAGGACGTTGACGAGCAGTACTTC. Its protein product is CSASFREDVDEQYF.

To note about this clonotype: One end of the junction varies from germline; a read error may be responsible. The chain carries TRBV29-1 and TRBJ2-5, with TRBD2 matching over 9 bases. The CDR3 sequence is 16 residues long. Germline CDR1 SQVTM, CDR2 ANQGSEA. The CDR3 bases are TGCAGCGTAGCGGGATTAGCGGGAGAATTCGGTGAGACCCAGAACTTC. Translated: CSVAGLAGEFGETQNF.

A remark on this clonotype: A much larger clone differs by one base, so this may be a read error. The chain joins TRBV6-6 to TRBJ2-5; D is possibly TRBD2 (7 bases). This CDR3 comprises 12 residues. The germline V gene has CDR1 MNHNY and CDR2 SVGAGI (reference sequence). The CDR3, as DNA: TGTGCCAGCAGGTCCGAGGGGGGGACCCAGAACTTC. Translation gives CASRSEGGTQNF.